These 24 T cell receptor beta chains originate from one sample sequenced in a study of OX40 agonist ivuxolimab in advanced cancers. TCRdb's copy holds only in-frame clones and misses some; the assay was immunoSEQ multiplex PCR. The sample carries approximately 62,000 clones, 89% recorded once. The sample in question was CD4+ or CD8+ T cells sorted from blood, obtained in a trial of the OX40 agonist ivuxolimab. These receptors were obtained from an adult with an advanced solid tumor such as melanoma, head and neck, liver or kidney cancer.

This chain links TRBV6-5 with TRBJ1-1, with D tentatively TRBD1 (5 bases). V was shortened by 5 bases and J by 5 bases, with 12 bases between the two germline ends. This CDR3 contains 13 residues. The germline V gene encodes CDR1 MNHEY and CDR2 SVGAGI. For the CDR3, the DNA is TGTGCCAGCAGTAAAGGGGAAGAAACTGAAGCTTTCTTT. It translates to CASSKGEETEAFF.

The chain recombines TRBV28 with TRBJ2-2; no reliable D call. The CDR3 contains 13 residues. Trimming shortened V by 0 bases and J by 5 bases, and 4 bases separated the two germline ends. Per the germline V gene, CDR1 is MDHEN and CDR2 is SYDVKM. Written as DNA, the CDR3 is TGTGCCAGCAGTTTATGGAGGACCGGGGAGCTGTTTTTT. Residues: CASSLWRTGELFF. The full variable domain, completed using reference TRBV28 and TRBJ2-2, is DVKVTQSSRYLVKRTGEKVFLECVQDMDHENMFWYRQDPGLGLRLIYFSYDVKMKEKGDIPEGYSVSREKKERFSLILESASTNQTSMYLCASSLWRTGELFFGEGSRLTVL.

This clone has a single count. The chain couples TRBV13 to TRBJ2-3; the D gene is possibly TRBD2 (6 bases). The length of the CDR3 is 13 residues. Trimming shortened V by 5 bases and J by 4 bases, and 10 bases separated the two germline ends. Germline CDR1 is PRHDT and CDR2 is FYEKMQ (reference sequence). The CDR3 sequence is CASSLGGPDTQYF. CDR3 sequence (DNA): TGTGCCAGCAGCCTCGGGGGACCAGATACGCAGTATTTT. The entire variable domain, with the rest obtained from reference TRBV13 and TRBJ2-3, is as follows: AAGVIQSPRHLIKEKRETATLKCYPIPRHDTVYWYQQGPGQDPQFLISFYEKMQSDKGSIPDRFSAQQFSDYHSELNMSSLELGDSALYFCASSLGGPDTQYFGPGTRLTVL.

J is TRBJ2-5 and V is TRBV6-5; TRBD2 might be the D (5 bases). V lost 6 bases to trimming and J lost 3 bases, with 8 bases between them. This CDR3 is 12 amino acids long. In germline, CDR1 is MNHEY, CDR2 SVGAGI. Here the CDR3 DNA reads TGTGCCAGCAGGGGAGTCGAAGAGACCCAGTACTTC. This translates into CASRGVEETQYF.

The chain combines TRBV11-2 with TRBJ2-5, with unresolved D. V was cut by 2 bases and J by 2 bases, with 15 bases left in between. The germline V gene encodes CDR1 SGHAT and CDR2 FQNNGV. The CDR3 has 16 amino acids. The CDR3 DNA sequence: TGTGCCAGCAGCTTATTCGGTGGCCCACCGCAAGAGACCCAGTACTTC. Translation gives CASSLFGGPPQETQYF.

V gene TRBV10-3 combines with J gene TRBJ2-7; 10 bases map to TRBD1. In germline, CDR1 is ENHRY, CDR2 SYGVKD. J lost 0 bases, V lost 4 bases, and 3 bases had no gene match. This CDR3 is 15 amino acids long. The CDR3 bases are TGTGCCATCAGTGTTGGGACAGGGGTCTCCTACGAGCAGTACGTC. Its translation: CAISVGTGVSYEQYV.

J is TRBJ2-1 and V is TRBV29-1, with D possibly being TRBD1 or TRBD2 (5 bases each). The CDR3 spans 17 residues. Germline CDR1 is SQVTM and CDR2 is ANQGSEA. Trimming cost V 8 bases and J 5 bases, with 28 bases left between them. The CDR3 DNA reads TGCAGCATCCGTGGGGTCGAGGGGTTGCCCTACCACAATGAGCAGTTCTTC. It encodes CSIRGVEGLPYHNEQFF.

The V and J genes are TRBV27 and TRBJ2-1; D is perhaps TRBD1 (6 bases). CDR1 and CDR2 (germline): MNHEY, SMNVEV (reference sequence). V shed 5 bases and J shed 9 bases, with 26 bases lying between them. CDR3 length: 17 residues. The DNA for the CDR3 is TGTGCCAGCAGTCTCTCCCACACAGGGCGGGTATCGGGTGAGCAGTTCTTC. The encoded protein is CASSLSHTGRVSGEQFF.

The genes are TRBV4-1 and TRBJ1-2; TRBD1 matches at 9 bases. Germline assignment: CDR1 MGHRA and CDR2 YSYEKL. The CDR3 spans 15 residues. V lost 0 bases, J lost 8 bases, and 7 bases stayed unmatched. For the CDR3, the DNA is TGCGCCAGCAGCCAAGATCCGGGACAGGGAGCGGGCTACACCTTC. Translating it yields CASSQDPGQGAGYTF.

About this clone: The identical CDR3 is also encoded by other nucleotide sequences in the sample. V usage is TRBV4-1 and J usage is TRBJ1-2; TRBD1 agrees at 7 bases. The trim removed 3 bases at V and 8 bases at J, leaving 12 bases unmatched. The CDR3 totals 15 residues. Germline V CDR1 and CDR2: MGHRA, YSYEKL. The CDR3: CASSHVTGSYEGYTF. CDR3 sequence (DNA): TGCGCCAGCAGCCACGTGACAGGGTCCTATGAGGGCTACACCTTC.

CDR3 residues: CASSRLPSGRGNEQFF. The DNA for the CDR3 is TGTGCCAGCAGTCGCTTACCAAGTGGGAGAGGCAATGAGCAGTTCTTC. The V and J genes are TRBV11-1 and TRBJ2-1; a possible D gene is TRBD2 (5 bases). CDR3 length equals 16 residues. Trimming left V 6 bases short and J 6 bases short, with 21 bases between. In germline, CDR1 is SGHAT, CDR2 FQDESV (reference sequence).

The chain uses TRBV7-8 and TRBJ2-1, with D possibly being TRBD2 (5 bases). CDR1 SGHVS and CDR2 FQNEAQ come from the germline V gene. The CDR3 loop spans 17 amino acids. The V end lost 3 bases, the J end lost 0 bases, and 15 bases lay between the germline ends. CDR3: CASSFSFLTSSYNEQFF. CDR3 in DNA: TGTGCCAGCAGCTTCTCTTTCTTAACTAGCTCCTACAATGAGCAGTTCTTC.

The gene calls are TRBV6-6 and TRBJ1-1, with D perhaps matching TRBD1 (5 bases). Looked up from germline, CDR1 is MNHNY and CDR2 is SVGAGI (reference sequence). There are 15 residues in the CDR3. V gave up 6 bases and J gave up 1 base, with 15 bases separating them. This CDR3 is CASRPRVMENTEAFF. As DNA, the CDR3 is TGTGCCAGCAGGCCCAGGGTAATGGAGAACACTGAAGCTTTCTTT.

The genes are TRBV25-1 and TRBJ1-2; 9 nucleotides align to TRBD1. With 1 base clipped from V and 4 bases from J, the junction kept 7 bases outside the gene matches. Germline lookup yields CDR1 MGHDK and CDR2 SYGVNS. This CDR3 has 16 amino acids. The DNA of the CDR3 is TGTGCCAGCAGTGAATGGGCAGGGACAGGGACCTATGGCTACACCTTC. Protein product: CASSEWAGTGTYGYTF.

The chain carries TRBV10-1 and TRBJ2-1, with TRBD2 identical over 9 bases. Germline V gene lookup returns CDR1 WNHNN and CDR2 SYGVQD (reference sequence). The CDR3 has 17 residues. The J segment lost 4 bases and the V segment lost 3 bases, leaving 10 bases of the junction unmatched. The CDR3 DNA follows: TGCGCCAGCAGTGACAATCGGCGGGAGGGCCTGTACAATGAGCAGTTCTTC. Encoded protein: CASSDNRREGLYNEQFF.

The sample holds one count of this clone. The V and J genes are TRBV5-8 and TRBJ2-3, with TRBD2 identical over 7 bases. The CDR3 contains 15 residues. Germline values: CDR1 SGHTS, CDR2 YDEGEE. V trimming: 5 bases; J trimming: 2 bases; junction bases outside the gene matches: 8. The CDR3 sequence is CASRAERGHTDTQYF. The DNA of the CDR3 is TGTGCCAGCAGGGCCGAGCGGGGCCACACAGATACGCAGTATTTT.

The chain has TRBV7-2 and TRBJ2-3; no reliable D call. The CDR3 covers 19 residues. Germline V CDR1 and CDR2: SGHTA, FQGNSA. Trimming left V 0 bases short and J 2 bases short, with 21 bases between. Written as DNA, the CDR3 is TGTGCCAGCAGCTTAGCAGTCTCCCCCTTGCTACCCAACACAGATACGCAGTATTTT. Protein product: CASSLAVSPLLPNTDTQYF.

The chain is built from TRBV4-2 and TRBJ2-1, with 7 bases that match TRBD2. CDR1 and CDR2 (germline): LGHNA, YNFKEQ. Trimming took 0 bases from V and 4 from J; bases not matched to a gene: 3. The CDR3 is 15 amino acids. CDR3 sequence: CASSQEGTKYNEQFF. The CDR3 DNA follows: TGTGCCAGCAGCCAAGAGGGGACTAAGTACAATGAGCAGTTCTTC.

The chain recombines TRBV11-2 with TRBJ2-7; TRBD2 agrees at 7 bases. CDR1 is SGHAT, CDR2 FQNNGV, per germline. V was clipped by 3 bases and J by 5 bases; unmatched bases: 4. The CDR3 is made up of 13 amino acids. The CDR3 DNA is TGTGCCAGCAGCTTCAGCGGGAAGGACGAGCAGTACGTC. Amino acid sequence: CASSFSGKDEQYV.

The chain is built from TRBV14 and TRBJ1-1, with no clear D. V was shortened by 4 bases and J by 5 bases, with 8 bases between the two germline ends. The CDR3 has 12 amino acids. The germline V gene encodes CDR1 SGHDN and CDR2 FVKESK. The CDR3 loop reads CASSRKGTEAFF. As DNA, the CDR3 is TGTGCCAGCAGCCGTAAAGGGACTGAAGCTTTCTTT.

The chain has TRBV5-4 and TRBJ2-3; TRBD2 matches at 10 bases. Trimming cost V 0 bases and J 4 bases; bases outside gene matches: 5. Germline V gene lookup returns CDR1 SGHNT and CDR2 YYREEE (reference sequence). The CDR3 length is 16 residues. CDR3 sequence: CASSLGSGRLADTQYF. The CDR3 region has the DNA TGTGCCAGCAGCTTGGGTAGCGGGAGGTTGGCAGATACGCAGTATTTT.

In its sample, this clone was seen once. The chain joins TRBV2 to TRBJ2-7, with D perhaps matching TRBD2 (5 bases). Germline V CDR1 and CDR2: SNHLY, FYNNEI. CDR3 length: 12 residues. Trimming removed 6 bases from V and 3 bases from J, with 9 bases in between. CDR3 nucleotides: TGTGCCAGCAGCCTGGACTTCTACGAGCAGTACGTC. Translating gives CASSLDFYEQYV.

The chain combines TRBV7-8 with TRBJ2-2; D possibly corresponds to TRBD2 (5 bases). Germline V CDR1 and CDR2: SGHVS, FQNEAQ. The germline V and J ends were trimmed by 9 bases and 8 bases, with 7 bases remaining between them. CDR3 length equals 10 residues. CDR3 coding DNA: TGTGCCAGTCAGCGGGGGGAGCTGTTTTTT. Translated: CASQRGELFF.

V and J are TRBV10-2 and TRBJ1-2, with D tentatively TRBD1 (5 bases). The ends were cut back, 11 bases at V and 5 bases at J, with 15 bases in the middle. This CDR3 is built from 12 residues. Germline V CDR1 and CDR2: WSHSY, SAAADI. CDR3 sequence (DNA): TGCGCCGCCCTGGGGCAGGATTATGGCTACACCTTC. Protein sequence: CAALGQDYGYTF.